This T cell receptor beta chain was sequenced in a study of graft-versus-host responses after intestinal transplantation (dated by TCRdb to 2020 to 2023). At the level of the whole study: The transplants that recipients got were multivisceral, liver-intestinal, or isolated intestinal. Bulk TCR-beta CDR3 sequencing was used to track graft-versus-host and host-versus-graft alloreactive T cell clones in the graft, circulation and bone marrow after intestinal transplantation. Of the roughly 23 intestinal transplant recipients enrolled in the cohort, one of whom was a retransplant, 3 patients without pretransplant specimens were excluded. Donor T cell macrochimerism was defined as a peak of at least 4% donor T cells among recipient peripheral blood mononuclear cells. Instead of going to the commercial service, samples from a few later patients were sequenced in-house on an Illumina MiSeq and processed with MiXCR. Every recipient was given anti-thymocyte globulin induction, then maintenance tacrolimus and steroids for about three years. To identify alloreactive clones, pre-transplant mixed lymphocyte reaction products were sequenced and then compared with unstimulated pre-transplant donor and recipient T cells. Findings and caveats that apply to the study as a whole: Early after transplant, peak levels of circulating GvH clones were associated with declines in HvG clones. GvH clones were found in recipient bone marrow, and some of the GvH clones appeared earlier in ileal mucosa or blood, which is consistent with an intestinal mucosal origin. Conclusions were limited by the relatively low number and heterogeneity of intestinal transplant patients. Patients with donor T cell macrochimerism had high GvH to HvG T cell clonal ratios in their allografts.

V is shortened by 3 bases, J by 4 bases, and the region joining them spans 13 bases. As encoded in the germline V gene, CDR1 is KGHSH while CDR2 is LQKENI. The CDR3 numbers 15 residues from cysteine through phenylalanine. The DNA shown is the 45-base CDR3, in frame from base 1. Taken with the paper, the label for time point translates to: cells obtained before transplantation from donor or recipient. CD3+CD4+ and CD3+CD8+ populations were FACS-sorted from unstimulated pre-transplant donor and recipient cells taken from spleen or lymph nodes. The library came from the immunoSEQ multiplex PCR assay. In most patients, genomic DNA was isolated using the Qiagen DNeasy Blood and Tissue Kit and sent frozen to Adaptive Biotechnologies for TCR sequencing. For most patients, genomic DNA was subjected to high-throughput TCR-beta CDR3 sequencing by Adaptive Biotechnologies. The paper's processing steps were these. TCR sequencing data were retrieved from Adaptive's ImmunoSEQ software for roughly 20 patients, whereas three other patients were processed with MiXCR and VDJtools. To correct CD4 versus CD8 sorting errors, sequences present in both subsets at a frequency ratio below 5:1 were removed. Because the origin of CDR3 nucleotide sequences shared between donor and recipient could not be assigned, those sequences were removed. To count as alloreactive, a clone needed at least 2-fold expansion over unstimulated cells and a minimum CFSE-low frequency of 0.002% (template counts) or 0.001% (read counts). Clones were considered mappable if detected in sequenced pre-transplant spleen, lymph node, or MLR CFSE-low populations of the donor or recipient. The cumulative frequency of alloreactive clones was calculated as a percentage of all sequences, weighted by copy number. As stored in TCRdb, this immuneACCESS dataset retains in-frame rearrangements with V and J assigned. A fraction of the clones does not appear; measured against another copy, unresolved V genes explain less than half of the discrepancy, and the remainder lacks a known reason. The V and J calls and clone size come from that table; D and trimming were worked out from the DNA. The sample data list about 86,000 clones, and about 88% of these were observed just once. The biggest ten clones account for more than 0.25% of the sample.

Turning to this clone: It lacks a known antigen. No base-level quality is on record; no much larger clone is a single base apart.

This specimen was unstimulated CD4+ T cells sorted from spleen or lymph node cells, taken before transplant. This receptor was taken from a human donor who was the organ donor for an intestinal transplant. The receptor chain draws on TRBV18 and TRBJ1-5; the D region possibly corresponds to TRBD1 (6 bases align). The CDR3 has the sequence CASSPVTGQNQPQHF. The bases read TGTGCCAGCTCACCTGTTACAGGGCAGAATCAGCCCCAGCATTTT.